The present TCR beta chain was sequenced within a study of T cells in Graves' hyperthyroidism and ophthalmopathy. Study-level points and caveats: Ophthalmopathy was told apart from stable hyperthyroidism by a 13 V-J model. Most thyroid-expanded clonotypes above 0.001 were also found in blood.

Concerning this clonotype: The antigen is undetermined.

Amplified regions were TCR beta CDR3 sequences from RNA transcripts. First-round RT-PCR of the TCR CDR3 relied on the HTBI primer set. MiXCR, run by TCRdb on the multiplex PCR reads, gives a single entry per CDR3 protein. The sample shows approximately 740,000 distinct CDR3 sequences, approximately 14% of them seen only once. Criteria for exclusion of patients were uncontrolled infection, other autoimmune disease, pregnancy or lactation. Losses at the gene ends were 5 bases for V and 4 bases for J; bases not matched to a gene: 3. The CDR3 has 14 amino acids. Germline-derived CDR1 and CDR2 are SEHNR and FQNEAQ (reference sequence).

This clonotype was sampled from a woman between 18 and 29 years old with Graves' hyperthyroidism. Sequencing was carried out using blood. V and J are TRBV7-9 and TRBJ2-7; 12 positions match TRBD2. The CDR3, as DNA: TGTGCCAGCAGCGGACTAGCGGGACAATACGAGCAGTACTTC. This translates into CASSGLAGQYEQYF.